These 9 T cell receptor beta chains originate from one sample sequenced in a study of T cell responses to AZD1222 COVID-19 vaccine. Sequenced by immunoSEQ multiplex PCR; TCRdb stores in-frame clones only, minus some. The sample has 90,000 to 120,000 clones, about nine tenths seen once. The sequencing here drew on peripheral blood, taken 28 days after the second AZD1222 dose. Receptor source: an adult who received the AZD1222 COVID-19 vaccine.

The CDR3 loop is CASSSRQARNQPQHF. DNA for the CDR3: TGTGCCAGCAGCAGTAGACAGGCCCGCAATCAGCCCCAGCATTTT. This chain links TRBV5-6 with TRBJ1-5; maybe TRBD1 (6 bases). The CDR3 loop spans 15 amino acids. The V end was cut by 4 bases, the J end by 2 bases, with 13 bases between. Germline V gene lookup returns CDR1 SGHDT and CDR2 YYEEEE.

The chain carries TRBV5-6 and TRBJ1-2, with 8 bases matching TRBD1. Germline V lookup: CDR1 SGHDT, CDR2 YYEEEE. CDR3 length equals 15 residues. The J segment lost 6 bases and the V segment lost 1 base, leaving 8 bases of the junction unmatched. The CDR3 coding sequence is TGTGCCAGCAGCTTGCTCCAGGGGGCGCCGGATGGCTACACCTTC. Residues: CASSLLQGAPDGYTF.

This sequence joins TRBV18 and TRBJ2-6; possibly TRBD1 for D (6 bases). V shed 5 bases and J shed 1 base, with 9 bases lying between them. In germline, CDR1 is KGHSH, CDR2 LQKENI. This CDR3 has 15 amino acids. The CDR3 spells CASSTTGSGANVLTF. CDR3 in DNA: TGTGCCAGCTCAACAACAGGGTCTGGGGCCAACGTCCTGACTTTC.

This sequence joins TRBV6-5 and TRBJ1-2; tentatively, D is TRBD1 (5 bases). This CDR3 has 14 residues. CDR1 and CDR2 from the germline V gene are MNHEY and SVGAGI. Trimming shortened V by 7 bases and J by 2 bases, and 14 bases separated the two germline ends. The CDR3 reads CASTKSGGNYGYTF. In nucleotides, the CDR3 is TGTGCCAGCACCAAGTCGGGGGGGAACTATGGCTACACCTTC.

This clone was seen just once. The chain combines TRBV7-9 with TRBJ1-6, with a weak D call TRBD1 (5 bases). Germline CDR1 and CDR2: SEHNR and FQNEAQ (reference sequence). This CDR3 region has 12 residues. The V end was cut by 1 base, the J end by 12 bases, with 7 bases between. The DNA for the CDR3 is TGTGCCAGCAGCTTAGAACAGGAACCCCTCCACTTT. Amino acid sequence: CASSLEQEPLHF.

The chain is built from TRBV5-1 and TRBJ2-2; the D is unclear. This CDR3 is 15 amino acids long. V gave up 1 base and J gave up 6 bases, with 13 bases separating them. Germline CDR1 SGHRS, CDR2 YFSETQ. CDR3 sequence: CASSLSAEVAGELFF. CDR3 DNA: TGCGCCAGCAGCTTGTCGGCAGAGGTCGCCGGGGAGCTGTTTTTT.

V gene TRBV5-1 combines with J gene TRBJ2-5; TRBD2 agrees at 8 bases. Germline values: CDR1 SGHRS, CDR2 YFSETQ. The CDR3 is 14 residues long. Trimming at V came to 4 bases and at J to 4 bases, leaving 6 bases not matched to a gene. The CDR3: CASSQAGVLETQYF. In DNA form, the CDR3 reads TGCGCCAGCAGCCAAGCGGGGGTTTTAGAGACCCAGTACTTC.

V gene TRBV2 combines with J gene TRBJ1-5; no reliable D call. Trimming removed 2 bases at V and 0 bases at J, with 8 bases between. This CDR3 has 15 amino acids. Germline V lookup: CDR1 SNHLY, CDR2 FYNNEI. The CDR3 is CASSEFGSSNQPQHF. For the CDR3, the DNA is TGTGCCAGCAGTGAATTCGGTAGTAGCAATCAGCCCCAGCATTTT.

This CDR3 is CASSFQGVKTGELFF. CDR3 nucleotides: TGTGCCAGCAGTTTCCAGGGGGTGAAGACCGGGGAGCTGTTTTTT. This rearrangement joins TRBV28 to TRBJ2-2, with 7 bases matching TRBD1. Germline V CDR1 and CDR2: MDHEN, SYDVKM. The CDR3 runs 15 residues. V dropped 3 bases and J dropped 5; count of bases not matched to a gene: 6.